This entry lists 16 T cell receptor beta chains sequenced from one sample in a study of blood T cell dynamics during melanoma immunotherapy. Some clones are missing from TCRdb's copy, which holds only in-frame ones; the method was immunoSEQ multiplex PCR. The profile shows about 13,000 clones, roughly 91% of them singletons. The time point: pre-treatment baseline. This sample comprised blood, obtained from a patient treated with checkpoint blockade. The receptors come from a human donor with melanoma.

V gene TRBV19 combines with J gene TRBJ2-2; 13 bases agree with TRBD2. V lost 3 bases, J lost 3 bases, and 10 bases stayed unmatched. Germline V lookup: CDR1 LNHDA, CDR2 SQIVND (reference sequence). The CDR3 runs to 19 residues. The CDR3 DNA sequence: TGTGCCAGTAGTATCGGACTAGCGGGGGTACTAGCTTACACCGGGGAGCTGTTTTTT. It translates to CASSIGLAGVLAYTGELFF.

Only a few counts were recorded for this clone. J is TRBJ2-3 and V is TRBV18; possibly TRBD2 for D (6 bases). The CDR3 sequence is 14 residues long. Germline V gives CDR1 KGHSH, CDR2 LQKENI. V gave up 3 bases and J gave up 12 bases, with 19 bases separating them. The CDR3 loop reads CASSPTLTEGPQYF. DNA of the CDR3: TGTGCCAGCTCACCGACCTTAACGGAGGGCCCCCAGTATTTT.

V and J are TRBV16 and TRBJ2-3; the D is unclear. The ends were cut back, 3 bases at V and 0 bases at J, with 10 bases in the middle. Germline CDR1 KGHSY, CDR2 FQNENV. The CDR3 extends over 15 amino acids. CDR3 coding DNA: TGTGCCAGCAGCCATGGCAGAACAAGCACAGATACGCAGTATTTT. Protein sequence: CASSHGRTSTDTQYF.

This sequence joins TRBV28 and TRBJ2-1, with unresolved D. Germline V gene lookup returns CDR1 MDHEN and CDR2 SYDVKM. The CDR3 has 11 amino acids. The V gene lost 5 bases and the J gene lost 2 bases, with 1 base spanning the gap. The CDR3 spells CASSTYNEQFF. The CDR3 DNA is TGTGCCAGCAGTACCTACAATGAGCAGTTCTTC.

V usage is TRBV7-9 and J usage is TRBJ1-1; D uncertain. V was shortened by 3 bases and J by 4 bases, with 0 bases between the two germline ends. The CDR3 consists of 10 residues. Germline V gene data show CDR1 as SEHNR and CDR2 as FQNEAQ (reference sequence). The CDR3 is CASSFTEAFF. The CDR3 region has the DNA TGTGCCAGCAGCTTCACTGAAGCTTTCTTT.

The V and J genes are TRBV29-1 and TRBJ1-2; 7 nucleotides match TRBD1. The CDR3 sequence is 19 residues long. Germline CDR1 reads SQVTM; CDR2 reads ANQGSEA. V was pared by 3 bases and J by 2 bases, with 21 bases of the junction left unmatched. In DNA, the CDR3 is TGCAGCGTTGATACGACCCGGGACAGAAAGTCCTCTGCCAACTATGGCTACACCTTC. It specifies CSVDTTRDRKSSANYGYTF.

V is TRBV7-2 and J is TRBJ2-3, with D uncertain. The germline V gene encodes CDR1 SGHTA and CDR2 FQGNSA. The CDR3 extends over 14 amino acids. V was shortened by 2 bases and J by 2 bases, with 8 bases between the two germline ends. CDR3 loop: CASSLSGITDTQYF. CDR3 DNA sequence: TGTGCCAGCAGCTTAAGTGGAATCACAGATACGCAGTATTTT. The full variable domain, rest sourced from reference TRBV7-2 and TRBJ2-3, is GAGVSQSPSNKVTEKGKDVELRCDPISGHTALYWYRQSLGQGLEFLIYFQGNSAPDKSGLPSDRFSAERTGGSVSTLTIQRTQQEDSAVYLCASSLSGITDTQYFGPGTRLTVL.

This sequence joins TRBV7-2 and TRBJ2-7, with 7 positions matching TRBD1. Per the germline V gene, CDR1 is SGHTA and CDR2 is FQGNSA. Unmatched junction bases numbered 3, after V lost 3 bases and J lost 4 bases. The CDR3 length is 13 residues. The CDR3 DNA follows: TGTGCCAGCAGCTTTACAGGGGAATACGAGCAGTACTTC. This gives the protein CASSFTGEYEQYF. The variable domain in full, completed from reference TRBV7-2 and TRBJ2-7, reads GAGVSQSPSNKVTEKGKDVELRCDPISGHTALYWYRQSLGQGLEFLIYFQGNSAPDKSGLPSDRFSAERTGGSVSTLTIQRTQQEDSAVYLCASSFTGEYEQYFGPGTRLTVT.

The chain is built from TRBV21-1 and TRBJ2-7; the D call in the table, TRBD2, was not verified against the DNA. TRBV21-1 is a documented pseudogene. The CDR3 has 15 residues. CDR3 coding DNA: TGTGCCAGCAGCAGGATAGGTACTAGGACTCACGAGCAGTACTTC. The encoded protein is CASSRIGTRTHEQYF.

The rearrangement uses TRBV4-2 and TRBJ1-4, with D maybe TRBD1 (6 bases). The V and J ends lost 2 bases and 8 bases respectively, with 15 bases between them. Germline V lookup: CDR1 LGHNA, CDR2 YNFKEQ. This CDR3 has 15 amino acids. The DNA of the CDR3 is TGTGCCAGCAGCCAAAGGGGGGCCCAAGGAGAAAAACTGTTTTTT. As protein: CASSQRGAQGEKLFF.

In this sample, this clone turned up a few times. The genes are TRBV19 and TRBJ1-5, with D tentatively TRBD1 (5 bases). CDR1 is LNHDA, CDR2 SQIVND, per germline (reference sequence). This CDR3 comprises 12 residues. V lost 9 bases and J lost 5, with 11 bases in between. The CDR3 is CASRARDQPQHF. CDR3 nucleotide sequence: TGTGCCAGCAGGGCCCGAGATCAGCCCCAGCATTTT.

The V and J genes are TRBV6-5 and TRBJ2-7; D unclear. Trimming removed 6 bases from V and 3 bases from J, with 18 bases in between. Germline CDR1 reads MNHEY; CDR2 reads SVGAGI. The length of the CDR3 is 15 residues. The CDR3 nucleotides read TGTGCCAGCAGGGTGCAGGACCTCCCTATCTACGAGCAGTACTTC. Translation gives CASRVQDLPIYEQYF.

The genes are TRBV19 and TRBJ1-1; D gene uncertain. CDR3 length equals 15 residues. The germline V gene encodes CDR1 LNHDA and CDR2 SQIVND (reference sequence). Trimming pared 0 bases from V and 5 bases from J, leaving 13 bases between. CDR3 sequence: CASSIEEQRMTEAFF. CDR3 DNA: TGTGCCAGTAGTATAGAAGAGCAGCGAATGACTGAAGCTTTCTTT. The complete variable domain, with remaining parts taken from reference TRBV19 and TRBJ1-1, reads DGGITQSPKYLFRKEGQNVTLSCEQNLNHDAMYWYRQDPGQGLRLIYYSQIVNDFQKGDIAEGYSVSREKKESFPLTVTSAQKNPTAFYLCASSIEEQRMTEAFFGQGTRLTVV.

This clone was seen just once. An end of the junction does not agree with germline; a read error may underlie this. The chain combines TRBV5-1 with TRBJ1-2; 8 positions agree with TRBD1. Germline assignment: CDR1 SGHRS and CDR2 YFSETQ. This CDR3 comprises 13 residues. CDR3 sequence reads: CAGSSDRGRGYTF. Written as DNA, the CDR3 is TGCGCCGGCAGCTCCGACAGGGGACGCGGCTACACCTTC.

The chain is built from TRBV29-1 and TRBJ2-5, with D perhaps matching TRBD2 (5 bases). The CDR3 totals 13 residues. Germline-derived CDR1 and CDR2 are SQVTM and ANQGSEA. V was cut by 5 bases and J by 4 bases, with 14 bases left in between. CDR3 sequence: CSVTAVAGETQYF. The CDR3 DNA is TGCAGCGTTACAGCGGTTGCTGGAGAGACCCAGTACTTC.

This rearrangement joins TRBV7-8 to TRBJ1-4, with no clear D. Trimming took 9 bases from V and 0 from J, leaving 2 bases between them. The CDR3 is made up of 11 amino acids. CDR1 SGHVS and CDR2 FQNEAQ come from the germline V gene. CDR3: CARTTNEKLFF. CDR3 nucleotides: TGTGCCAGAACAACTAATGAAAAACTGTTTTTT.